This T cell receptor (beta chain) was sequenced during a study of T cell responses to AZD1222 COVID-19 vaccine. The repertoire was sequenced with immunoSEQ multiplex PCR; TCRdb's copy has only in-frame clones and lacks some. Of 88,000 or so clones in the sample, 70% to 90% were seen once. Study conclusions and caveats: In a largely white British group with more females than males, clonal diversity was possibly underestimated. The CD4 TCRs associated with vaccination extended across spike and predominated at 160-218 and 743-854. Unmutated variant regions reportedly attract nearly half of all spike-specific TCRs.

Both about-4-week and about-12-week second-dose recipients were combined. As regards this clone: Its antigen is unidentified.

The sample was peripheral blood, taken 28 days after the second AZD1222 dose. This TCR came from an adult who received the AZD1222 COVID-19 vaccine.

The CDR3 DNA is TGTGCCAGCAGCGTCGGGTCGTATCAGCCCCAGCATTTT. Translation: CASSVGSYQPQHF. The V gene is TRBV7-2, the J gene TRBJ1-5, with D hard to call. Germline values: CDR1 SGHTA, CDR2 FQGNSA. V shed 5 bases and J shed 5 bases, with 10 bases lying between them. This CDR3 is 13 amino acids long.